The text below deals with one TCR beta chain. Antigen specificity is unknown. V was cut by 1 base and J by 8 bases, with 6 bases left in between. The germline gives CDR1 DFQATT, CDR2 SNEGSKA (reference sequence). The CDR3 loop spans 11 amino acids. UMIs were added to TCR cDNA along with a universal primer site when it was made by 5'RACE template switching. TCRdb redid the calling of the 5' RACE reads with MiXCR, one entry per CDR3 protein. This repertoire shows around 600,000 distinct CDR3 sequences, roughly an eighth found once; its top ten account for just under 15%. This sample was taken from a study of T cells after yellow fever vaccination. Looking at the study overall: Any fraction with a low cell number was prepared using SMART-Seq v4 Ultra Low Input.

Study results and limitations: FACS-sorted repertoires could harbor abundant contaminating bulk-population clonotypes.

V usage is TRBV20-1 and J usage is TRBJ2-1; no definite D call. This clonotype was obtained from a man between 25 and 39 years old who received the YFV17D yellow fever vaccine. The sequencing here drew on PBMCs, taken on the day of the yellow fever booster vaccination. The CDR3, as DNA: TGCAGTGCTAGAGTCCTGGATGAGCAGTTCTTC. It yields the protein CSARVLDEQFF.